One sample yielded the 10 T cell receptor beta chains listed below, sequenced in a study of OX40 agonist ivuxolimab in advanced cancers. Libraries were prepared by immunoSEQ multiplex PCR; TCRdb keeps only in-frame clonotypes and omits some of them. The data hold about 21,000 clones, with more than 75% observed a single time. Specimen: CD4+ or CD8+ T cells sorted from blood, collected in a trial of the OX40 agonist ivuxolimab. The receptors stem from an adult with an advanced solid tumor such as melanoma, head and neck, liver or kidney cancer.

The chain uses TRBV11-2 and TRBJ2-5; no reliable D call. The CDR3 totals 18 residues. Germline CDR1 is SGHAT and CDR2 is FQNNGV. Trimming shortened V by 2 bases and J by 11 bases, and 30 bases separated the two germline ends. CDR3 coding DNA: TGTGCCAGCAGCTTACTCGGCGGCTCCCCCCCTGAGAAGAAAGAGCAGTACTTC. It encodes CASSLLGGSPPEKKEQYF.

V and J are TRBV6-5 and TRBJ2-7; D unclear. Germline-derived CDR1 and CDR2 are MNHEY and SVGAGI. V was pared by 5 bases and J by 6 bases, with 11 bases between. The CDR3 loop spans 12 amino acids. The CDR3 protein is CASSEVSLEQYF. In DNA, the CDR3 is TGTGCCAGCAGTGAAGTGTCGCTCGAGCAGTACTTC.

This clone was seen only a few times. The genes are TRBV6-1 and TRBJ1-5, with D perhaps matching TRBD1 (5 bases). This CDR3 is built from 14 residues. Germline CDR1 and CDR2: MNHNS and SASEGT. The V gene lost 3 bases and the J gene lost 3 bases, with 9 bases spanning the gap. The CDR3, as DNA: TGTGCCAGCAGTGATATAGGGACCAATCAGCCCCAGCATTTT. This encodes CASSDIGTNQPQHF.

The chain is built from TRBV4-2 and TRBJ2-1; 14 nucleotides agree with TRBD2. The V gene's germline CDR1 is LGHNA and CDR2 YNFKEQ. Losses at the gene ends were 2 bases for V and 5 bases for J; bases not matched to a gene: 11. The CDR3 covers 19 residues. CDR3 loop: CASSQNIWTSGGPNNEQFF. As DNA, the CDR3 is TGTGCCAGCAGCCAAAATATTTGGACTAGCGGGGGGCCAAACAATGAGCAGTTCTTC.

The chain couples TRBV5-1 to TRBJ1-1; TRBD1 agrees at 9 bases. V trimming: 4 bases; J trimming: 4 bases; junction bases outside the gene matches: 5. Germline assignment: CDR1 SGHRS and CDR2 YFSETQ. The CDR3 length is 14 residues. The CDR3 region is CASSPDRGFTEAFF. The CDR3 nucleotides are TGCGCCAGCAGCCCCGACAGGGGGTTCACTGAAGCTTTCTTT.

This chain connects TRBV6-4 to TRBJ2-3; 10 bases match TRBD1. Germline CDR1 reads MRHNA; CDR2 reads SNTAGT. CDR3 length: 15 amino acids. V lost 3 bases to trimming and J lost 4 bases; unmatched junction nucleotides: 4. The CDR3 loop is CASSEGQGIADTQYF. Written as DNA, the CDR3 is TGTGCCAGCAGTGAGGGACAGGGGATTGCAGATACGCAGTATTTT.

Here the CDR3 DNA reads TGTGCCATCAGGATCAAACCTGGAAACACCATATATTTT. It yields the protein CAIRIKPGNTIYF. The V call is TRBV10-3, the J call TRBJ1-3, with D hard to call. V dropped 6 bases and J dropped 2 bases, with 8 bases sitting between them. CDR3 size: 13 residues. Germline CDR1 ENHRY, CDR2 SYGVKD.

V gene TRBV27 combines with J gene TRBJ2-7; 15 bases match TRBD2. This CDR3 has 15 amino acids. The ends lost 5 bases at V and 7 bases at J; junction bases unmatched: 6. In germline, CDR1 is MNHEY, CDR2 SMNVEV (reference sequence). In DNA, the CDR3 is TGTGCCAGCAGTCCGGGACTAGCGGGGGGTCGGGAGCAGTACTTC. Translating gives CASSPGLAGGREQYF.

The J gene is TRBJ2-3, the V gene TRBV6-5; no firm D call. Germline V lookup: CDR1 MNHEY, CDR2 SVGAGI. V was trimmed by 10 bases and J by 2 bases, leaving 19 bases between them. CDR3 size: 15 residues. The CDR3 spells CATTHPSDNTDTQYF. The CDR3 bases are TGTGCCACCACTCACCCCTCCGACAACACAGATACGCAGTATTTT.

The chain links TRBV7-3 to TRBJ2-2, with D perhaps matching TRBD2 (6 bases). V was pared by 4 bases and J by 6 bases, with 12 bases between. The CDR3 runs to 14 residues. The germline V gene has CDR1 SGHTA and CDR2 FQGTGA. The CDR3 nucleotides read TGTGCCAGCAGCTATTTGGAGGGGTCCGGGGAGCTGTTTTTT. Protein sequence: CASSYLEGSGELFF.